A single sample gave rise to the 25 T cell receptor beta chains below, sequenced in a study of blood T cell repertoires in COVID-19. Some clones are missing from TCRdb's copy, which holds only in-frame ones; the method was immunoSEQ multiplex PCR. The repertoire has under 300,000 clones, about 85% of them found once; the top ten carry under 6.5%. Sequenced: PBMCs or T cells enriched from blood (not recorded which). The origin of the receptors is a woman aged 25 to 39 with acute COVID-19.

The rearrangement uses TRBV4-1 and TRBJ2-7, with 8 positions matching TRBD2. V shed 0 bases and J 3 bases; nucleotides not matched to a gene: 4. Germline V CDR1 and CDR2: MGHRA, YSYEKL. The CDR3 extends over 15 amino acids. CDR3: CASSQDSSGLYEQYF. The CDR3 nucleotides are TGCGCCAGCAGCCAAGATTCTAGCGGGCTCTACGAGCAGTACTTC.

The sample holds one count of this clone. The gene calls are TRBV11-2 and TRBJ1-6, with a weak D call TRBD1 (6 bases). Looked up from germline, CDR1 is SGHAT and CDR2 is FQNNGV. Trimming shortened V by 5 bases and J by 9 bases, and 14 bases separated the two germline ends. This CDR3 has 14 amino acids. In DNA, the CDR3 is TGTGCCAGCAGCCCCGGACAGTATTTTTCACCCCTCCACTTT. This translates into CASSPGQYFSPLHF.

The gene calls are TRBV18 and TRBJ1-1, with 8 nucleotides matching TRBD1. Trimming took 3 bases from V and 5 from J; bases not matched to a gene: 8. The CDR3 covers 15 residues. Looked up from germline, CDR1 is KGHSH and CDR2 is LQKENI. The CDR3 loop reads CASSPQGARETEAFF. DNA of the CDR3: TGTGCCAGCTCACCGCAGGGGGCTCGGGAAACTGAAGCTTTCTTT.

The rearrangement uses TRBV2 and TRBJ1-2, with a tentative D call TRBD1 (5 bases). Germline assignment: CDR1 SNHLY and CDR2 FYNNEI. The CDR3 has 17 residues. Trimming removed 3 bases from V and 3 bases from J, with 20 bases in between. CDR3 protein: CASSEGLWGGADYGYTF. DNA for the CDR3: TGTGCCAGCAGTGAGGGGCTGTGGGGGGGAGCGGACTATGGCTACACCTTC. Together with reference TRBV2 and TRBJ1-2, the CDR3 gives the full variable domain: EPEVTQTPSHQVTQMGQEVILRCVPISNHLYFYWYRQILGQKVEFLVSFYNNEISEKSEIFDDQFSVERPDGSNFTLKIRSTKLEDSAMYFCASSEGLWGGADYGYTFGSGTRLTVV.

The genes are TRBV2 and TRBJ2-1; D may be TRBD2 (5 bases). V was shortened by 6 bases and J by 1 base, with 10 bases between the two germline ends. CDR1 SNHLY and CDR2 FYNNEI come from the germline V gene. The CDR3 has 14 amino acids. The CDR3 sequence is CASRKDFSYNEQFF. CDR3 DNA sequence: TGTGCCAGCAGGAAGGACTTTTCCTACAATGAGCAGTTCTTC.

This chain links TRBV19 with TRBJ2-3; TRBD2 agrees at 7 bases. Germline V CDR1 and CDR2: LNHDA, SQIVND (reference sequence). With V trimmed by 7 bases and J by 5 bases, 9 bases remained unmatched. The CDR3 has 14 amino acids. As DNA, the CDR3 is TGTGCCAGTAATGAAGGGAGGGCTCAAGATACGCAGTATTTT. It is translated as CASNEGRAQDTQYF.

The chain carries TRBV28 and TRBJ1-6; tentatively, D is TRBD1 (6 bases). CDR1 is MDHEN, CDR2 SYDVKM, per germline. Trimming cost V 3 bases and J 4 bases, with 13 bases left between them. The CDR3 has 16 amino acids. The CDR3 DNA follows: TGTGCCAGCAGTTTTACTGGGAGGGGGTATAATTCACCCCTCCACTTT. Its protein product is CASSFTGRGYNSPLHF. The variable domain in full, with the rest retrieved from reference TRBV28 and TRBJ1-6, is DVKVTQSSRYLVKRTGEKVFLECVQDMDHENMFWYRQDPGLGLRLIYFSYDVKMKEKGDIPEGYSVSREKKERFSLILESASTNQTSMYLCASSFTGRGYNSPLHFGNGTRLTVT.

This rearrangement joins TRBV4-3 to TRBJ2-7; 10 positions match TRBD1. This CDR3 is 14 amino acids long. Germline-derived CDR1 and CDR2 are LGHNA and YSLEER. V lost 6 bases and J lost 4; bases outside the gene matches: 6. The CDR3 DNA reads as TGCGCCAGCAGACCCTGGACAGGGGGGTACGAGCAGTACTTC. Its protein product is CASRPWTGGYEQYF.

V is TRBV20-1 and J is TRBJ1-1; D remains ambiguous. The germline gives CDR1 DFQATT, CDR2 SNEGSKA (reference sequence). Trimming left V 7 bases short and J 2 bases short, with 8 bases between. The CDR3 is 11 residues long. Here the CDR3 DNA reads TGCAGTGGTCCGAGAAACACTGAAGCTTTCTTT. It encodes CSGPRNTEAFF.

This clone has just one count. The chain has TRBV28 and TRBJ1-6; a possible D gene is TRBD1 (6 bases). V shed 6 bases and J shed 8 bases, with 20 bases lying between them. Germline V gives CDR1 MDHEN, CDR2 SYDVKM. The CDR3 covers 16 residues. The CDR3 spells CASSERGGVYDSPLHF. The CDR3 nucleotides read TGTGCCAGCAGCGAGAGAGGGGGGGTTTATGATTCACCCCTCCACTTT.

This clone was recorded only once. V usage is TRBV3-1 (or the pseudogene TRBV3-2) and J usage is TRBJ1-2; D gene uncertain. The CDR3 is 13 amino acids. Per the germline V gene, CDR1 is LGHDT and CDR2 is YNNKEL (reference sequence). V shed 3 bases and J shed 3 bases, with 8 bases lying between them. The DNA for the CDR3 is TGTGCCAGCAGCCATCCGGGAGACTATGGCTACACCTTC. Residues: CASSHPGDYGYTF.

CDR3 in amino acids: CASSQGFSGTLSQYYGYTF. The CDR3 region has the DNA TGTGCCAGCAGCCAGGGCTTCTCGGGGACTCTATCCCAATACTATGGCTACACCTTC. J is TRBJ1-2 and V is TRBV3-1 (or the pseudogene TRBV3-2); tentatively, D is TRBD1 (5 bases). From germline, CDR1 is LGHDT and CDR2 YNNKEL (reference sequence). This CDR3 is 19 amino acids long. V shed 3 bases and J shed 3 bases, with 26 bases lying between them.

V is TRBV7-9 and J is TRBJ2-5; 9 nucleotides line up with TRBD2. This CDR3 spans 18 amino acids. Germline lookup yields CDR1 SEHNR and CDR2 FQNEAQ (reference sequence). Trimming cost V 6 bases and J 1 base; bases outside gene matches: 15. The CDR3 is CASSWETPLAGTQETQYF. As DNA, the CDR3 is TGTGCCAGCAGTTGGGAAACCCCCCTAGCGGGAACCCAAGAGACCCAGTACTTC.

The chain is built from TRBV19 and TRBJ1-3; the match to TRBD1 covers 7 bases. The CDR3 loop spans 15 amino acids. V lost 6 bases to trimming and J lost 2 bases; unmatched junction nucleotides: 7. CDR1 is LNHDA and CDR2 is SQIVND in the germline V gene (reference sequence). This chain's CDR3 is CASRPSGTAGNTIYF. In DNA, the CDR3 is TGTGCCAGTAGACCCTCGGGGACAGCTGGAAACACCATATATTTT.

The CDR3 DNA reads TGTGCCAGCAGTCTTACGACAGGGGTAGAGGGCTACACCTTC. Its protein is CASSLTTGVEGYTF. This rearrangement joins TRBV6-5 to TRBJ1-2; 8 positions match TRBD1. Per the germline V gene, CDR1 is MNHEY and CDR2 is SVGAGI. J lost 8 bases, V lost 5 bases, and 10 bases had no gene match. This CDR3 has 14 residues.

V usage is TRBV7-9 and J usage is TRBJ1-1; D may be TRBD1 (5 bases). The ends were cut back, 8 bases at V and 4 bases at J, with 20 bases in the middle. This CDR3 has 15 residues. From germline, CDR1 is SEHNR and CDR2 FQNEAQ (reference sequence). CDR3 sequence reads: CASLPRAGQFTEAFF. In DNA, the CDR3 is TGTGCCAGCCTTCCGCGTGCAGGGCAGTTCACTGAAGCTTTCTTT. The full variable domain, in which reference TRBV7-9 and TRBJ1-1 provide the parts outside the CDR3, is DTGVSQNPRHKITKRGQNVTFRCDPISEHNRLYWYRQTLGQGPEFLTYFQNEAQLEKSRLLSDRFSAERPKGSFSTLEIQRTEQGDSAMYLCASLPRAGQFTEAFFGQGTRLTVV.

The rearrangement links TRBV5-1 to TRBJ2-3; D unresolved. The germline gives CDR1 SGHRS, CDR2 YFSETQ. This CDR3 has 15 residues. V was clipped by 1 base and J by 2 bases, with 11 bases between them. The CDR3: CASSLRGTDTDTQYF. CDR3 nucleotides: TGCGCCAGCAGCTTGCGAGGCACCGACACAGATACGCAGTATTTT.

The chain joins TRBV28 to TRBJ1-6; a weak D match, TRBD1 (6 bases). Germline CDR1 is MDHEN and CDR2 is SYDVKM. This CDR3 has 14 amino acids. V lost 2 bases, J lost 8 bases, and 10 bases lay in between. CDR3 sequence: CASSLGRGYSPLHF. CDR3 coding DNA: TGTGCCAGCAGTTTAGGCAGGGGTTATTCACCCCTCCACTTT. Full variable domain (outside the CDR3, taken from reference TRBV28 and TRBJ1-6): DVKVTQSSRYLVKRTGEKVFLECVQDMDHENMFWYRQDPGLGLRLIYFSYDVKMKEKGDIPEGYSVSREKKERFSLILESASTNQTSMYLCASSLGRGYSPLHFGNGTRLTVT.

The chain combines TRBV28 with TRBJ1-6; D gene ambiguous. Germline V CDR1 and CDR2: MDHEN, SYDVKM. This CDR3 contains 12 residues. Trimming removed 3 bases from V and 10 bases from J, with 7 bases in between. CDR3: CASSFKASPLHF. CDR3 nucleotide sequence: TGTGCCAGCAGTTTCAAAGCCTCACCCCTCCACTTT.

The V and J genes are TRBV7-3 and TRBJ2-2, with D possibly TRBD2 on 5 matching bases. Trimming removed 5 bases at V and 2 bases at J, with 12 bases between. The CDR3 covers 15 residues. Germline V gene data show CDR1 as SGHTA and CDR2 as FQGTGA. The CDR3 coding sequence is TGTGCCAGCAGCCACAGTCCGGGAAACACCGGGGAGCTGTTTTTT. Its translation: CASSHSPGNTGELFF.

V usage is TRBV7-3 and J usage is TRBJ2-1; D possibly corresponds to TRBD1 (6 bases). This CDR3 contains 14 residues. Germline CDR1 and CDR2: SGHTA and FQGTGA. V lost 3 bases and J 7 bases, leaving 13 bases between the germline ends. CDR3 residues: CASSFDGTKNEQFF. The CDR3 bases are TGTGCCAGCAGCTTCGACGGGACAAAAAATGAGCAGTTCTTC. The variable domain in full, with the rest retrieved from reference TRBV7-3 and TRBJ2-1, is GAGVSQTPSNKVTEKGKYVELRCDPISGHTALYWYRQSLGQGPEFLIYFQGTGAADDSGLPNDRFFAVRPEGSVSTLKIQRTERGDSAVYLCASSFDGTKNEQFFGPGTRLTVL.

The rearrangement joins TRBV5-1 to TRBJ2-5; D is unclear. Germline V gives CDR1 SGHRS, CDR2 YFSETQ. V dropped 0 bases and J dropped 2 bases, with 11 bases sitting between them. The CDR3 consists of 15 residues. The CDR3 nucleotides read TGCGCCAGCAGCTTGGGGGTCGCGACTCAAGAGACCCAGTACTTC. This encodes CASSLGVATQETQYF.

J is TRBJ1-5 and V is TRBV2, with a weak D call TRBD1 (5 bases). Germline values: CDR1 SNHLY, CDR2 FYNNEI. The V end lost 6 bases, the J end lost 4 bases, and 13 bases lay between the germline ends. The CDR3 runs 14 residues. CDR3 sequence: CASRGVGRNQPQHF. CDR3 coding DNA: TGTGCCAGCAGAGGGGTGGGTCGAAATCAGCCCCAGCATTTT. The whole variable domain, remainder taken from reference TRBV2 and TRBJ1-5, is EPEVTQTPSHQVTQMGQEVILRCVPISNHLYFYWYRQILGQKVEFLVSFYNNEISEKSEIFDDQFSVERPDGSNFTLKIRSTKLEDSAMYFCASRGVGRNQPQHFGDGTRLSIL.

This rearrangement joins TRBV5-4 to TRBJ2-5, with unresolved D. The CDR3 runs 14 residues. V was clipped by 0 bases and J by 2 bases, with 8 bases between them. Per the germline V gene, CDR1 is SGHNT and CDR2 is YYREEE (reference sequence). CDR3 sequence (DNA): TGTGCCAGCAGCTTGGAGTGGCAGCAAGAGACCCAGTACTTC. Protein sequence: CASSLEWQQETQYF. The full variable domain, its missing parts supplied by reference TRBV5-4 and TRBJ2-5, is ETGVTQSPTHLIKTRGQQVTLRCSSQSGHNTVSWYQQALGQGPQFIFQYYREEENGRGNFPPRFSGLQFPNYSSELNVNALELDDSALYLCASSLEWQQETQYFGPGTRLLVL.

The rearrangement joins TRBV12-3 or TRBV12-4 to TRBJ2-3; no reliable D call. CDR3 length: 12 amino acids. Trimming cost V 5 bases and J 2 bases, with 5 bases left between them. CDR3 sequence reads: CASSLNTDTQYF. The CDR3 nucleotides read TGTGCCAGCAGTCTAAACACAGATACGCAGTATTTT.